The 14 T cell receptor beta chains reported below all come from one sample, sequenced in a study of blood T cell repertoires in COVID-19. Profiled with immunoSEQ multiplex PCR; TCRdb holds only in-frame clones, not every one. The sample has 120,000 to 150,000 clones, approximately 81% seen once. Sequencing was carried out using peripheral blood. The receptors were sampled from a human donor in a cohort sampled during active COVID-19.

This chain connects TRBV5-4 to TRBJ2-3; TRBD1 is a possible D gene (6 bases). CDR1 is SGHNT, CDR2 YYREEE, per germline (reference sequence). The CDR3 loop spans 17 amino acids. V was shortened by 1 base and J by 0 bases, with 15 bases between the two germline ends. The CDR3 loop reads CASSLRVGGQSTDTQYF. DNA of the CDR3: TGTGCCAGCAGCTTGCGGGTAGGAGGACAGAGCACAGATACGCAGTATTTT.

This clone was found once. The chain carries TRBV4-3 and TRBJ1-2; D is possibly TRBD1 (5 bases). This CDR3 is 17 amino acids long. In germline, CDR1 is LGHNA, CDR2 YSLEER. Trimming stripped 4 bases from V and 1 base from J, with 19 bases between. The CDR3 reads CASSPEPPDRFNYGYTF. The DNA of the CDR3 is TGCGCCAGCAGCCCCGAGCCCCCTGACAGATTTAACTATGGCTACACCTTC.

This clone was found a few times. The rearrangement uses TRBV29-1 and TRBJ2-5; 9 bases agree with TRBD1. V lost 7 bases and J lost 5; bases outside the gene matches: 11. The CDR3 spans 14 residues. CDR1 is SQVTM, CDR2 ANQGSEA, per germline. CDR3: CSARKQGAGETQYF. The CDR3 DNA follows: TGCAGCGCAAGGAAACAGGGGGCCGGGGAGACCCAGTACTTC.

This chain links TRBV6-2 or TRBV6-3 with TRBJ1-2; 9 bases map to TRBD1. The germline gives CDR1 MNHEY, CDR2 SVGEGT. The V segment lost 2 bases and the J segment 7 bases; nucleotides outside the gene matches: 2. The CDR3 totals 13 residues. As DNA, the CDR3 is TGTGCCAGCAGTTACCACAGGGGGCCTGGCTACACCTTC. It translates to CASSYHRGPGYTF.

V is TRBV19 and J is TRBJ1-1; 7 bases are a match to TRBD1. The germline V gene has CDR1 LNHDA and CDR2 SQIVND (reference sequence). The CDR3 is 15 amino acids. Trimming took 7 bases from V and 0 from J; bases not matched to a gene: 8. The CDR3 reads CASKTGWTVNTEAFF. The DNA for the CDR3 is TGTGCCAGTAAGACAGGGTGGACAGTGAACACTGAAGCTTTCTTT. Based on the CDR3 plus reference TRBV19 and TRBJ1-1, the full variable domain is DGGITQSPKYLFRKEGQNVTLSCEQNLNHDAMYWYRQDPGQGLRLIYYSQIVNDFQKGDIAEGYSVSREKKESFPLTVTSAQKNPTAFYLCASKTGWTVNTEAFFGQGTRLTVV.

The V and J genes are TRBV9 and TRBJ1-4; possible D gene TRBD1, 5 bases. The CDR3 totals 15 residues. The germline CDR1 and CDR2 sequences are SGDLS and YYNGEE. Trimming took off 0 bases at V and 4 bases at J, with 10 bases between the two ends. The CDR3, as DNA: TGTGCCAGCAGCGTAGGTGGGGGGTATAATGAAAAACTGTTTTTT. Amino acid sequence: CASSVGGGYNEKLFF.

The gene calls are TRBV13 and TRBJ1-2; a weak D match, TRBD1 (6 bases). The CDR3 is 13 residues long. V was cut by 4 bases and J by 7 bases, with 13 bases left in between. From germline, CDR1 is PRHDT and CDR2 FYEKMQ (reference sequence). The CDR3 region has the DNA TGTGCCAGCAGCTCCCGGGGGGCAGCTGGCTACACCTTC. Protein product: CASSSRGAAGYTF.

This clone is a singleton in its sample. The rearrangement joins TRBV6-1 to TRBJ2-5; TRBD1 matches 7 bases. The CDR3 extends over 12 amino acids. V lost 3 bases, J lost 5 bases, and 0 bases stayed unmatched. Germline CDR1 reads MNHNS; CDR2 reads SASEGT. The CDR3 spells CASSDRGETQYF. CDR3 DNA sequence: TGTGCCAGCAGTGACAGGGGGGAGACCCAGTACTTC.

The rearrangement uses TRBV19 and TRBJ1-2, with D perhaps matching TRBD1 (6 bases). V was trimmed by 3 bases and J by 7 bases, leaving 12 bases between them. Germline values: CDR1 LNHDA, CDR2 SQIVND (reference sequence). CDR3 length: 13 amino acids. The CDR3 DNA sequence: TGTGCCAGTAGTATCCCAGGGGAGGGTGGCTACACCTTC. This encodes CASSIPGEGGYTF.

The V call is TRBV5-1, the J call TRBJ2-3; a possible D gene is TRBD2 (6 bases). This CDR3 spans 14 amino acids. Trimming removed 4 bases from V and 4 bases from J, with 13 bases in between. The germline gives CDR1 SGHRS, CDR2 YFSETQ. The CDR3 bases are TGCGCCAGCAGCCTCGAGGGACTCTCAGATACGCAGTATTTT. This translates into CASSLEGLSDTQYF.

This clone is a singleton in its sample. The genes are TRBV15 and TRBJ1-6; a possible D gene is TRBD1 (6 bases). The V gene's germline CDR1 is LNHNV and CDR2 YYDKDF (reference sequence). The germline V and J ends were trimmed by 4 bases and 12 bases, with 13 bases remaining between them. CDR3 length equals 13 residues. CDR3 in DNA: TGTGCCACCAGCAACAGGAAGGGGGAACCCCTCCACTTT. Protein: CATSNRKGEPLHF.

This chain links TRBV5-1 with TRBJ2-3; 8 nucleotides match TRBD1. This CDR3 contains 15 residues. The germline CDR1 and CDR2 sequences are SGHRS and YFSETQ. Trimming took 0 bases from V and 6 from J; bases not matched to a gene: 6. The CDR3 reads CASSLATGARDTQYF. The CDR3 DNA follows: TGCGCCAGCAGCTTGGCGACAGGGGCGCGTGATACGCAGTATTTT.

The gene calls are TRBV9 and TRBJ2-3, with TRBD2 matching over 11 bases. CDR3 size: 14 residues. The V gene's germline CDR1 is SGDLS and CDR2 YYNGEE. The junction had 3 bases not matched to a gene; V was cut back by 7 bases and J by 2 bases. The CDR3 DNA reads as TGTGCCAGCGCGACTAGCGGGGTCACAGATACGCAGTATTTT. Amino acid sequence: CASATSGVTDTQYF. Variable domain in full (rest from reference TRBV9 and TRBJ2-3): DSGVTQTPKHLITATGQRVTLRCSPRSGDLSVYWYQQSLDQGLQFLIQYYNGEERAKGNILERFSAQQFPDLHSELNLSSLELGDSALYFCASATSGVTDTQYFGPGTRLTVL.

This chain joins TRBV7-9 and TRBJ1-2, with 8 positions matching TRBD1. In germline, CDR1 is SEHNR, CDR2 FQNEAQ (reference sequence). This CDR3 spans 14 amino acids. The junction had 4 bases not matched to a gene; V was cut back by 6 bases and J by 1 base. CDR3 loop: CASSNDRGNYGYTF. DNA for the CDR3: TGTGCCAGCAGTAACGACAGGGGTAACTATGGCTACACCTTC.